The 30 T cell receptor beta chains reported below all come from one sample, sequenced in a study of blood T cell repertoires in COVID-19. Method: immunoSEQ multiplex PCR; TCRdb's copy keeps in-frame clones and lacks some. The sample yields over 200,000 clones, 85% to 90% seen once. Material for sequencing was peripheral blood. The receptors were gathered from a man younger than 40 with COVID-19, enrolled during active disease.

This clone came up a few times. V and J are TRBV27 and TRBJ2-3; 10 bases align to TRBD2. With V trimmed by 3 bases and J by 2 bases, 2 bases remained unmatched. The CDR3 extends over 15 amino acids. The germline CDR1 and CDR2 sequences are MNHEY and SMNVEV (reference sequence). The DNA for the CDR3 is TGTGCCAGCAGTTTGACTAGCGGGTACACAGATACGCAGTATTTT. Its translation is CASSLTSGYTDTQYF.

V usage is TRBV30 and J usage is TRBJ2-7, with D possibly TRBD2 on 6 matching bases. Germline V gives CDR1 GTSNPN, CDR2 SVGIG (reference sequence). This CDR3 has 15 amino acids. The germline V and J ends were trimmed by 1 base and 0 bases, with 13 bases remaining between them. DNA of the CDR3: TGTGCCTGGAGTGAAGCCTCCGGGGGCTCCTACGAGCAGTACTTC. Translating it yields CAWSEASGGSYEQYF.

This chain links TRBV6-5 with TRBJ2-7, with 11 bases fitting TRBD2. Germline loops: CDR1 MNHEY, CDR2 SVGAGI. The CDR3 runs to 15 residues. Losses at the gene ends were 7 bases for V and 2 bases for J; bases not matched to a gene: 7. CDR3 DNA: TGTGCCAGCAAACCTACTAGCGGGGGTACCTACGAGCAGTACTTC. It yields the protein CASKPTSGGTYEQYF.

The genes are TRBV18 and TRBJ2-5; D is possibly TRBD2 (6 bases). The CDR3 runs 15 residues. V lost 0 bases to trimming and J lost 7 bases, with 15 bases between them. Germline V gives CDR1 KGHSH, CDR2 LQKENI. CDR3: CASSPPGGTVGTQYF. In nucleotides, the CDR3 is TGTGCCAGCTCACCACCGGGGGGTACCGTTGGGACCCAGTACTTC.

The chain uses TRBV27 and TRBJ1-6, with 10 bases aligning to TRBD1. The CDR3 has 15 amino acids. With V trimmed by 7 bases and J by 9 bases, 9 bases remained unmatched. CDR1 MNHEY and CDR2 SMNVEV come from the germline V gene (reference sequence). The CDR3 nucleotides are TGTGCCAGCACCCAGCTAGGGACAGGGGTTTCACCCCTCCACTTT. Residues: CASTQLGTGVSPLHF.

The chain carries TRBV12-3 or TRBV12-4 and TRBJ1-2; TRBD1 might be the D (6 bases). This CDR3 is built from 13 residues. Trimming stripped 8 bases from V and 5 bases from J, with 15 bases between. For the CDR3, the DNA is TGTGCCAGCGAGAGGGCAGGGGATTATGGCTACACCTTC. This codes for CASERAGDYGYTF.

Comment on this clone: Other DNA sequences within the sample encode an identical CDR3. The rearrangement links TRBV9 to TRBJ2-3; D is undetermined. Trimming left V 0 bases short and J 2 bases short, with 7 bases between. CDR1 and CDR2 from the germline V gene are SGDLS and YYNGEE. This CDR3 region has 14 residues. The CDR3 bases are TGTGCCAGCAGCGTAGATGGCTCCACAGATACGCAGTATTTT. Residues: CASSVDGSTDTQYF. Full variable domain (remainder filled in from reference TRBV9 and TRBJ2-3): DSGVTQTPKHLITATGQRVTLRCSPRSGDLSVYWYQQSLDQGLQFLIQYYNGEERAKGNILERFSAQQFPDLHSELNLSSLELGDSALYFCASSVDGSTDTQYFGPGTRLTVL.

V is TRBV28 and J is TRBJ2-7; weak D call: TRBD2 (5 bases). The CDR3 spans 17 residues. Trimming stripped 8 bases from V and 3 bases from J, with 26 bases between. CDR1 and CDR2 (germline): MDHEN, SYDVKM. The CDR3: CASHKKSLTETNYEQYF. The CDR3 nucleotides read TGTGCCAGCCATAAAAAGTCCCTCACGGAGACTAACTACGAGCAGTACTTC.

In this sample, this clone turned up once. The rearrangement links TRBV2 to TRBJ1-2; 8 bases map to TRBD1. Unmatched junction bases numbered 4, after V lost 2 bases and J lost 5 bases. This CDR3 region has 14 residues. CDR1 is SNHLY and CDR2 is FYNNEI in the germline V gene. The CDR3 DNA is TGTGCCAGCAGTGAACAGGGGGCCCGTTATGGCTACACCTTC. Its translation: CASSEQGARYGYTF. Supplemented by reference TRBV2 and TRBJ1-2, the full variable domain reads EPEVTQTPSHQVTQMGQEVILRCVPISNHLYFYWYRQILGQKVEFLVSFYNNEISEKSEIFDDQFSVERPDGSNFTLKIRSTKLEDSAMYFCASSEQGARYGYTFGSGTRLTVV.

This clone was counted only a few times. CDR3 in amino acids: CASSLDLGDNTGELFF. The CDR3 DNA reads as TGTGCCAGCAGCTTGGATCTGGGAGACAACACCGGGGAGCTGTTTTTT. The chain links TRBV5-5 to TRBJ2-2, with D tentatively TRBD2 (5 bases). V gave up 0 bases and J gave up 2 bases, with 11 bases separating them. Germline CDR1 is SGHKS and CDR2 is YYEKEE (reference sequence). This CDR3 region has 16 residues.

The CDR3 protein is CSARVVEGYTF. The CDR3 region has the DNA TGCAGTGCTAGGGTGGTAGAGGGCTACACCTTC. The V and J genes are TRBV20-1 and TRBJ1-2, with D uncertain. Germline CDR1 and CDR2: DFQATT and SNEGSKA (reference sequence). This CDR3 comprises 11 residues. V was pared by 3 bases and J by 8 bases, with 10 bases between.

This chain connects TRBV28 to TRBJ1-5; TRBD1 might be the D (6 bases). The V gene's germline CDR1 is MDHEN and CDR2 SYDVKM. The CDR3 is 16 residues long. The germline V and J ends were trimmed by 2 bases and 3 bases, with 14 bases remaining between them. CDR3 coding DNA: TGTGCCAGCAGTTTACACGAAGGGGGTCTCAATCAGCCCCAGCATTTT. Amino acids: CASSLHEGGLNQPQHF.

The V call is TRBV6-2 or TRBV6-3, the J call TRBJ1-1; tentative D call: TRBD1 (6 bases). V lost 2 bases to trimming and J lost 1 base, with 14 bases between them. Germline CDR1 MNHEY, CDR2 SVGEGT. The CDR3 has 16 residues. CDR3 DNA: TGTGCCAGCAGTTACCGGTTGGGACAAAGGAACACTGAAGCTTTCTTT. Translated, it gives CASSYRLGQRNTEAFF.

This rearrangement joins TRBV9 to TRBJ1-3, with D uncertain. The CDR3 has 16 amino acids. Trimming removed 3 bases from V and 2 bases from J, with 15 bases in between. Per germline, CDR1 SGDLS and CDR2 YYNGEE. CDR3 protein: CASSDRSLSAGNTIYF. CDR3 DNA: TGTGCCAGCAGCGACCGTTCCCTCTCAGCTGGAAACACCATATATTTT.

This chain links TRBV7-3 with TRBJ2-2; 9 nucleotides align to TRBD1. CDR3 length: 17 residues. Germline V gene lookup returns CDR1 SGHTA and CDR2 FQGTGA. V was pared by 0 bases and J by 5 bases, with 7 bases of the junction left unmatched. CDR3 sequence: CASSLTPGQGGTGELFF. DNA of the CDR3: TGTGCCAGCAGCTTAACGCCGGGACAGGGAGGAACCGGGGAGCTGTTTTTT.

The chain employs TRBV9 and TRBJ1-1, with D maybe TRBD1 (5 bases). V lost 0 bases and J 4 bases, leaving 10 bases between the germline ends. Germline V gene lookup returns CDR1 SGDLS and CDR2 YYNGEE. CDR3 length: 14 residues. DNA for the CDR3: TGTGCCAGCAGCGTAGGTCAGGGTTTCACTGAAGCTTTCTTT. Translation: CASSVGQGFTEAFF. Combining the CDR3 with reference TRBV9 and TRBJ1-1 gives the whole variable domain DSGVTQTPKHLITATGQRVTLRCSPRSGDLSVYWYQQSLDQGLQFLIQYYNGEERAKGNILERFSAQQFPDLHSELNLSSLELGDSALYFCASSVGQGFTEAFFGQGTRLTVV.

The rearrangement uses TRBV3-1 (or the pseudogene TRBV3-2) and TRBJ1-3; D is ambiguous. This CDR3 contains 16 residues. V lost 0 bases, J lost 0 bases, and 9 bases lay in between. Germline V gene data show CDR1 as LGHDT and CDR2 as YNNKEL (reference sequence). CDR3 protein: CASSQEILSSGNTIYF. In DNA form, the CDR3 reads TGTGCCAGCAGCCAAGAAATTCTGAGCTCTGGAAACACCATATATTTT.

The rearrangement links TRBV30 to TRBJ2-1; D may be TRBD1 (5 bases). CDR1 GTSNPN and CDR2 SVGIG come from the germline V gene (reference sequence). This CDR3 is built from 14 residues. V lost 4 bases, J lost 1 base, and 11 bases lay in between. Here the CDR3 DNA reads TGTGCCTGGACCCCCCCAGGGTCCTACAATGAGCAGTTCTTC. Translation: CAWTPPGSYNEQFF.

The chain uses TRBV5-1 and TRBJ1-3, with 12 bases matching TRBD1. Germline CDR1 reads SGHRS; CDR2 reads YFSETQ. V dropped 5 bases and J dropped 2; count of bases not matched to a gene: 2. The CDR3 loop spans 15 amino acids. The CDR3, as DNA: TGCGCCAGCAGTCGGGACAGGGGGCCTGGAAACACCATATATTTT. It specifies CASSRDRGPGNTIYF.

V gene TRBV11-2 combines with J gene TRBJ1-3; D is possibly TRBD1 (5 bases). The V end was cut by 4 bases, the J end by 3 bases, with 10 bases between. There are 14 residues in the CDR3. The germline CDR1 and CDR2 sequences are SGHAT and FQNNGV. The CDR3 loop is CASSSGYFGNTIYF. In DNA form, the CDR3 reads TGTGCCAGCAGCTCAGGGTACTTTGGAAACACCATATATTTT.

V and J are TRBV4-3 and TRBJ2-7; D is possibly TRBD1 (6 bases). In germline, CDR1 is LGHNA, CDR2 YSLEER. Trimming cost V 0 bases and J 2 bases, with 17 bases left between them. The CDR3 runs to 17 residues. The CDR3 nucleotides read TGCGCCAGCAGCCAAGATCGTTTGGGGCAGGGGACCTACGAGCAGTACTTC. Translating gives CASSQDRLGQGTYEQYF.

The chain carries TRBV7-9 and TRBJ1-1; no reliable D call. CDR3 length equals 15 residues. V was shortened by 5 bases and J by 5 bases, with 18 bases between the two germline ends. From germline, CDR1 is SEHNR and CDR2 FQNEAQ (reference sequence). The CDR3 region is CASSLPGSERTEAFF. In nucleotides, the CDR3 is TGTGCCAGCAGCCTCCCGGGTTCCGAAAGGACTGAAGCTTTCTTT.

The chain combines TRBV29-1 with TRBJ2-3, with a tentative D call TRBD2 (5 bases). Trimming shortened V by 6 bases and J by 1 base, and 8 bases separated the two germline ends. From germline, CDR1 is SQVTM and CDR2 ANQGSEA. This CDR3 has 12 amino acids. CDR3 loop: CSVGGRTDTQYF. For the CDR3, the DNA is TGCAGCGTAGGAGGACGCACAGATACGCAGTATTTT.

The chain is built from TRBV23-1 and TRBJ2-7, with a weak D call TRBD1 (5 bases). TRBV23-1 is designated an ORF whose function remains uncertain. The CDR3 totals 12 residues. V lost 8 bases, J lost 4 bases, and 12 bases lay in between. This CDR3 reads CASAGKAYEQYF. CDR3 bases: TGCGCCAGCGCAGGGAAAGCGTACGAGCAGTACTTC.

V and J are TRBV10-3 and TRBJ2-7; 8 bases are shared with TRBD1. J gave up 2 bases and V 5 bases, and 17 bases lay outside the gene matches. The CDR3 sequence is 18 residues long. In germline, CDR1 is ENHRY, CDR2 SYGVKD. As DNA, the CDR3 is TGTGCCATCAGTCCCGGACAGGGATCCACGCTCCAACCCTACGAGCAGTACTTC. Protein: CAISPGQGSTLQPYEQYF.

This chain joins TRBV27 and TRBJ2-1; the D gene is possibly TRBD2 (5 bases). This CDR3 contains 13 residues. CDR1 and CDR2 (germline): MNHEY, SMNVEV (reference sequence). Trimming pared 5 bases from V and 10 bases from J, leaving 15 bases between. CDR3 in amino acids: CASSQFLAAEQFF. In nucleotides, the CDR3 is TGTGCCAGCAGTCAATTCCTAGCAGCGGAGCAGTTCTTC.

In DNA form, the CDR3 reads TGTGCCAGCAGTTTTAGTCAGGGTGGCTATGGCTACACCTTC. It is translated as CASSFSQGGYGYTF. This chain connects TRBV28 to TRBJ1-2; TRBD1 is a possible D gene (5 bases). Trimming cost V 3 bases and J 4 bases, with 12 bases left between them. This CDR3 contains 14 residues. The V gene's germline CDR1 is MDHEN and CDR2 SYDVKM.

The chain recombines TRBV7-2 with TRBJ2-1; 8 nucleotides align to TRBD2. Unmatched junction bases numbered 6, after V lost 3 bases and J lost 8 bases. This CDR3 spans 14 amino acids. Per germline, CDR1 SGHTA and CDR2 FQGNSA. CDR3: CASSFPGGPHEQFF. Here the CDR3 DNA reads TGTGCCAGCAGCTTTCCGGGAGGGCCTCATGAGCAGTTCTTC.

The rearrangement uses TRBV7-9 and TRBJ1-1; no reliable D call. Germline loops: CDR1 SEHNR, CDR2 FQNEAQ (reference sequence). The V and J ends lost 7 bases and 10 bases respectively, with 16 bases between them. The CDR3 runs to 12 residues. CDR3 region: CASTREYRGAFF. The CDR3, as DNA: TGTGCCAGCACGAGAGAGTATCGTGGAGCTTTCTTT.

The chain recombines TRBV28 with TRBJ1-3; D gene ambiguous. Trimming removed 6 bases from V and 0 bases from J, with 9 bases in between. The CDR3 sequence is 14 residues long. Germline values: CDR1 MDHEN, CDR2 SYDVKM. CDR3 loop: CASSGMTSGNTIYF. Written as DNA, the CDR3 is TGTGCCAGCAGCGGGATGACCTCTGGAAACACCATATATTTT.